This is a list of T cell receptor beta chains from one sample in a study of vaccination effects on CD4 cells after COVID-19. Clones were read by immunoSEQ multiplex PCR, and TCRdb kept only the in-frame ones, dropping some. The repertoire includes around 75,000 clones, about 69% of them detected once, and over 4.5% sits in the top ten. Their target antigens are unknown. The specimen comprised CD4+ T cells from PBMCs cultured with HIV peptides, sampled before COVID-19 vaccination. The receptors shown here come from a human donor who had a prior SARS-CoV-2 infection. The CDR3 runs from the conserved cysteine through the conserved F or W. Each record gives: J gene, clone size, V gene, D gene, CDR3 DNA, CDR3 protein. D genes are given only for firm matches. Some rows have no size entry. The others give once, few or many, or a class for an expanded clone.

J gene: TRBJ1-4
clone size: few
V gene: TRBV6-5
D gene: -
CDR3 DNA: TGTGCCAGCAGTTACTCTGGGGACCTCGGTGAAAAACTGTTTTTT
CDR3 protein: CASSYSGDLGEKLFF

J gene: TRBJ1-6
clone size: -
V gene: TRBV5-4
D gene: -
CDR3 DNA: TGTGCCAGCAGCTTAGGGGATAATTCACCCCTCCACTTT
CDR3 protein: CASSLGDNSPLHF

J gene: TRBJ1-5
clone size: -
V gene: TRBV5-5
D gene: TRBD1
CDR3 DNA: TGTGCCAGCAGCTACACAGGGGGTAGGGGCAATCAGCCCCAGCATTTT
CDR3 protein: CASSYTGGRGNQPQHF

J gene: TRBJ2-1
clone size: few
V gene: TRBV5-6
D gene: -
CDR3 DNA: TGTGCCAGCAGCTTGTGGGGGACCGGCTACAATGAGCAGTTCTTC
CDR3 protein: CASSLWGTGYNEQFF

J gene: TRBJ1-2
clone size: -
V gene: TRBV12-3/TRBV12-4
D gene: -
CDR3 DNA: TGTGCCAGCAGTTTCAGTAACTATGGCTACACCTTC
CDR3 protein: CASSFSNYGYTF

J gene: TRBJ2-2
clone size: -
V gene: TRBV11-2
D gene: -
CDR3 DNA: TGTGCCAGCAGCTTAGAACTAGCTGCGCAGGCCGGGGAGCTGTTTTTT
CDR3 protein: CASSLELAAQAGELFF

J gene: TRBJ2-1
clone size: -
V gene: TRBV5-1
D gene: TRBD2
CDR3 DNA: TGCGCCAGCAGCTGGGGACTAGCGGACTGGAGCAATGAGCAGTTCTTC
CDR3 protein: CASSWGLADWSNEQFF

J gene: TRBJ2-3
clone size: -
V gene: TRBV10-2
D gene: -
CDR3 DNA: TGCGCCAGCAGTGAGACTCAAGCTAGCACAGATACGCAGTATTTT
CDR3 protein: CASSETQASTDTQYF

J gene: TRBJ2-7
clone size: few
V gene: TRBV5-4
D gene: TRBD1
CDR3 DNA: TGTGCCAGCAGCCTACAGGGGTCACGTAGTCACGAGCAGTACTTC
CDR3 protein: CASSLQGSRSHEQYF

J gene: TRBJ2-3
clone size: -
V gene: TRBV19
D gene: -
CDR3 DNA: TGTGCCAGTAGTTGGGGGAAGAGGGGCCCAGATACGCAGTATTTT
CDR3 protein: CASSWGKRGPDTQYF

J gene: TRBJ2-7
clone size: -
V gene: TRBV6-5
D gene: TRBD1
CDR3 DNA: TGTGCCAGCAGCAAAGGGGACAGAAACTACGAGCAGTACTTC
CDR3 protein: CASSKGDRNYEQYF

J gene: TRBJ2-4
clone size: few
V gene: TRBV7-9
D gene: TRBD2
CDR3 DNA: TGTGCCAGCAGCTTAGCGGGGGGGTCTCCCACGACCAAAAACATTCAGTACTTC
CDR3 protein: CASSLAGGSPTTKNIQYF

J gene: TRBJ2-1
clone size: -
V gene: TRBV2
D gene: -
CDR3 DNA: TGTGCCAGCAGTGGAGGGACAATCTACAATGAGCAGTTCTTC
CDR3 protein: CASSGGTIYNEQFF

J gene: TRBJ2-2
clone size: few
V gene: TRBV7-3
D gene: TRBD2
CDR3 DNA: TGTGCCAGCAGCTCCTCGGGAGGGTCCACCGGGGAGCTGTTTTTT
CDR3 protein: CASSSSGGSTGELFF

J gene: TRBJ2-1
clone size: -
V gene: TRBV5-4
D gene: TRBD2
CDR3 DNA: TGTGCCAGCAGCTTGGGTTCCCTGGCTAGCGGGAGGCGGGGATTCTTC
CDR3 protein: CASSLGSLASGRRGFF

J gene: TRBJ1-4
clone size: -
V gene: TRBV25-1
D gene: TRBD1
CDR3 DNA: TGTGCCAGCAGTGCATGGACAGGGGGCAACCAGGAAAAACTGTTTTTT
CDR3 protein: CASSAWTGGNQEKLFF

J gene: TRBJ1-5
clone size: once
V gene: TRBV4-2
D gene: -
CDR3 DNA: TGTGCCAGCAGCAAGTTAAATCAGCCCCAGCATTTT
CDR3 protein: CASSKLNQPQHF

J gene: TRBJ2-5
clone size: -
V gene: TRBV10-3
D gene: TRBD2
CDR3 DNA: TGTGCCATCAGTGAATTGGGAGGGCAAGAGACCCAGTACTTC
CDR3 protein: CAISELGGQETQYF

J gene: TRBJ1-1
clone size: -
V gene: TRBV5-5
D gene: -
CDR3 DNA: TGTGCCAGCAGCGAAATCGGCCGTGAAGCTTTCTTT
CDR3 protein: CASSEIGREAFF

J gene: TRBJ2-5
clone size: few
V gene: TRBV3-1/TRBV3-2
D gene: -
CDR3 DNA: TGTGCCAGCAGCCAAGGGGGGCTGGGGTTCCAAGAGACCCAGTACTTC
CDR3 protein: CASSQGGLGFQETQYF

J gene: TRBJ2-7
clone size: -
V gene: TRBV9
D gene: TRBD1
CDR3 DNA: TGTGCCAGCAGCGTGGGGACAGGGGGCTCCTACGAGCAGTACTTC
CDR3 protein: CASSVGTGGSYEQYF

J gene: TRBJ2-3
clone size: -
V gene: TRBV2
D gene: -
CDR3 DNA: TGTGCCAGCAGTGAGCACCGCTCCACAGATACGCAGTATTTT
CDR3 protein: CASSEHRSTDTQYF

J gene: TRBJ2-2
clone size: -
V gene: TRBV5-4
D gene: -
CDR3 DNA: TGTGCCAGCAGCTTGGTTGACTTCGCGAACACCGGGGAGCTGTTTTTT
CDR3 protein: CASSLVDFANTGELFF

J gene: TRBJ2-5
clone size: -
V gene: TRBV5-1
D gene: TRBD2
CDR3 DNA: TGCGCCAGCAGCTTGGCCGGAGCGGGAGGGCCGTTGGAGACCCAGTACTTC
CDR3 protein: CASSLAGAGGPLETQYF

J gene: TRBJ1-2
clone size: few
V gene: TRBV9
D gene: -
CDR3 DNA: TGTGCCAGCAGCGTGACGACAGGACCTTATGGCTACACCTTC
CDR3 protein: CASSVTTGPYGYTF

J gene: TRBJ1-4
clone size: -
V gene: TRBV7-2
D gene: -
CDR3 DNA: TGTGCCAGCAGCTTGGACACCACAACTAATGAAAAACTGTTTTTT
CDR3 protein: CASSLDTTTNEKLFF

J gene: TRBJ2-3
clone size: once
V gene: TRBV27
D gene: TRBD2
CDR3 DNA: TGTGCCAGATCGACAGTCTATGGACTAGCGGGAGGGAGGGGATTTTCAGATACGCAGTATTTT
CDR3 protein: CARSTVYGLAGGRGFSDTQYF

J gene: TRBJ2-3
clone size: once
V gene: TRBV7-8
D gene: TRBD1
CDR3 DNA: TGTGCCAGCAGCCCGGACAGGGGTTTGGTAGCAGATACGCAGTATTTT
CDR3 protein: CASSPDRGLVADTQYF

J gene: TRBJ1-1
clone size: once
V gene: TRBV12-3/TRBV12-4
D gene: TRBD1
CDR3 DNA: TGTGCCAGCAGCTTAGGGACAGCCACTGAAGCTTTCTTT
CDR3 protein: CASSLGTATEAFF

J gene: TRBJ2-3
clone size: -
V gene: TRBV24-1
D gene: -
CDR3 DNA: TGTGCCACCAGTGATGTGACCAGGTCGGTAGATACGCAGTATTTT
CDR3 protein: CATSDVTRSVDTQYF

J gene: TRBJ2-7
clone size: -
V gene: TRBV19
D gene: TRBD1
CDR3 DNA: TGTGCCAGTAGTAGGGAGACAGGGGCTGGCCACGAGCAGTACTTC
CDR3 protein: CASSRETGAGHEQYF

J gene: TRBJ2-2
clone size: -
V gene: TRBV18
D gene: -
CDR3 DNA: TGTGCCAGCTCACCACTGGGACATGCGAACACCGGGGAGCTGTTTTTT
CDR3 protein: CASSPLGHANTGELFF

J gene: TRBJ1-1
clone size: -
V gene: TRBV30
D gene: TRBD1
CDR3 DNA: TGTGCCTGGAGTTGGACAGGGGGCACCGAAGCTTTCTTT
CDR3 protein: CAWSWTGGTEAFF

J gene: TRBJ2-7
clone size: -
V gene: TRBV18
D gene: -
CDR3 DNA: TGTGCCAGCTCACTTCGGACGTCAAAATACGAGCAGTACTTC
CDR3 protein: CASSLRTSKYEQYF

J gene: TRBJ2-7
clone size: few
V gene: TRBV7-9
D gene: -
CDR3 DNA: TGTGCCAGCAGCTTCTCCCCCTACGAGCAGTACTTC
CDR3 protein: CASSFSPYEQYF

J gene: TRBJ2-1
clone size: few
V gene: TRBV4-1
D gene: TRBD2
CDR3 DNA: TGCGCCAGCAGCCAACCGGGACTAAGGTTTGAGCAGTTCTTC
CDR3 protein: CASSQPGLRFEQFF

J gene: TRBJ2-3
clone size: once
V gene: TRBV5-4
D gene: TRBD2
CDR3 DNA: TGTGCCAGCAGCTTGACTAGCGGGGGCACAGATACGCAGTATTTT
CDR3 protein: CASSLTSGGTDTQYF

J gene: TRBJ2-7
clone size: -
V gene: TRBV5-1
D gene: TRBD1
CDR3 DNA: TGCGCCAGCAGCGCACAGGGGGCAGTACACGAGCAGTACTTC
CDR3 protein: CASSAQGAVHEQYF

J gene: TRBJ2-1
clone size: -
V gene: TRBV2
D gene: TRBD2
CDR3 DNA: TGTGCCAGGAATAGCGGGAGGGCTTACTACAATGAGCAGTTCTTC
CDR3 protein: CARNSGRAYYNEQFF

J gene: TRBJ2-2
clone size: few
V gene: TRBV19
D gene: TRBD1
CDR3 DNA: TGTGCCAGTTCAAACAGGGGGAGCACCGGGGAGCTGTTTTTT
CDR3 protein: CASSNRGSTGELFF

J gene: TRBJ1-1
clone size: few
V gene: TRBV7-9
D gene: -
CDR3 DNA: TGTGCCAGCAGCTTAGTTGCGGGACGGTTGAACACTGAAGCTTTCTTT
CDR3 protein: CASSLVAGRLNTEAFF

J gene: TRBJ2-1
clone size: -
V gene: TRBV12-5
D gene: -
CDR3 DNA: TGTGCTAGTGGTTTGGGGGGGGGCTGGTTGAATGAGCAGTTCTTC
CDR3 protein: CASGLGGGWLNEQFF

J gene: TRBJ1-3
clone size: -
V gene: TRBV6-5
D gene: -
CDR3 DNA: TGTGCCAGCAGCCTCGACAGAGACTCTGGAAACACCATATATTTT
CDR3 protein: CASSLDRDSGNTIYF

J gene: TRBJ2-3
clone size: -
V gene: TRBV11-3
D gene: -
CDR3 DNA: TGTGCCAGCAGCTTGAGACAAACGGATACGCAGTATTTT
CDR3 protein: CASSLRQTDTQYF

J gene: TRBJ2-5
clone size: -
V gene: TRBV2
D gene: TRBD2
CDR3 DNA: TGTGCCAGCAACGATAGACGGACTAGCGGGAGAAAGACCCAGTACTTC
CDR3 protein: CASNDRRTSGRKTQYF

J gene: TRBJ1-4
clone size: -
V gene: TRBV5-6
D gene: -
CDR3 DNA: TGTGCCAGCAGCTTGAGGGCCCACGGAGAAAAACTGTTTTTT
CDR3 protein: CASSLRAHGEKLFF

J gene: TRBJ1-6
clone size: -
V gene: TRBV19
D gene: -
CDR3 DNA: TGTGCCAGTAGTATATCCGAGGTCGGGAGGTCACCCCTCCACTTT
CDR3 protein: CASSISEVGRSPLHF

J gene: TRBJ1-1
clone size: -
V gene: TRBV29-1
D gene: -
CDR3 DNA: TGCAGCGTTAGGTTTGACACTGAAGCTTTCTTT
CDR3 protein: CSVRFDTEAFF

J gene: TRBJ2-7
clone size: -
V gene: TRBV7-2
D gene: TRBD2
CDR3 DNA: TGTGCCAGCAGCTCCATCCCTAGCGGGGATTTCTACGAGCAGTACTTC
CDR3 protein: CASSSIPSGDFYEQYF

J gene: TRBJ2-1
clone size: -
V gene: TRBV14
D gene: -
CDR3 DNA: TGTGCCAGCAGCCAAGACGGGGGCTATGAGCAGTTCTTC
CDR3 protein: CASSQDGGYEQFF

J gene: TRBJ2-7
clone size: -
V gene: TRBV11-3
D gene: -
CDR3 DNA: TGTGCCAGCAGCCGGGGACGTTCCTACGAGCAGTACTTC
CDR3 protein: CASSRGRSYEQYF

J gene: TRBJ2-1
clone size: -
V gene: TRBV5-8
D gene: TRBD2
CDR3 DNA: TGTGCCAGCAGCTTGGCCTCCTGGGGGAGCGGGAGGGGAAAGAGTTATGAGCAGTTCTTC
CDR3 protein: CASSLASWGSGRGKSYEQFF